The 30 T cell receptor beta chains reported below all come from one sample, sequenced in a study of human T cells and chemical hapten exposure. Time point reported: patch test 2, 6 weeks after DPC sensitization. The treatment is: therapeutic diphenylcyclopropenone sensitization with weekly scalp DPC. TCRdb re-analysed the RACE reads in MiXCR, keeping a single row per CDR3 protein. The table includes about 110,000 distinct CDR3 sequences, about a tenth detected once. Source: whole blood, taken in connection with sensitization to the hapten diphenylcyclopropenone (DPC). These receptors came from a woman aged 40 to 55 with alopecia areata. Some clones in this sample may be carry-over from other donors' samples.

This clonotype was counted between two and nine times. The chain uses TRBV10-3 and TRBJ1-6, with 9 bases that match TRBD1. Unmatched junction bases numbered 10, after V lost 11 bases and J lost 11 bases. The CDR3 runs 13 residues. Germline CDR1 and CDR2: ENHRY and SYGVKD. The CDR3: CAVQGADFTPLHF. The CDR3 bases are TGTGCCGTACAGGGGGCCGACTTTACACCCCTCCACTTT.

This clonotype was detected many times. The V and J genes are TRBV6-2 or TRBV6-3 and TRBJ1-1; 9 positions match TRBD1. In germline, CDR1 is MNHEY, CDR2 SVGEGT. This CDR3 spans 12 amino acids. V shed 5 bases, J shed 9 bases, and the junction held 4 bases outside the gene matches. The CDR3 reads CASSTGTGKAFF. CDR3 DNA: TGTGCCAGCAGTACCGGGACAGGGAAAGCTTTCTTT.

V and J are TRBV20-1 and TRBJ1-2; D gene ambiguous. This CDR3 contains 14 residues. V shed 0 bases and J shed 4 bases, with 12 bases lying between them. Germline loops: CDR1 DFQATT, CDR2 SNEGSKA (reference sequence). The CDR3 DNA reads TGCAGTGCTAGAGATCAAGGGTTTAGCTATGGCTACACCTTC. It encodes CSARDQGFSYGYTF.

About this clonotype: This clone may be a read error of a much larger clone one base away. The V gene is TRBV7-9, the J gene TRBJ2-2; tentatively, D is TRBD2 (6 bases). Germline V gives CDR1 SEHNR, CDR2 FQNEAQ (reference sequence). This CDR3 contains 14 residues. The CDR3 sequence: CASSLARDTGGLFF. CDR3 bases: TGTGCCAGCAGCTTAGCGCGAGACACCGGGGGGCTGTTTTTT.

This clonotype was seen at least ten times. The genes are TRBV7-2 and TRBJ2-2; unclear D gene. CDR3 size: 15 residues. The germline V gene has CDR1 SGHTA and CDR2 FQGNSA. Trimming pared 6 bases from V and 1 base from J, leaving 12 bases between. The CDR3 loop reads CASSPQFGNTGELFF. The CDR3 nucleotides are TGTGCCAGCAGTCCCCAATTCGGGAACACCGGGGAGCTGTTTTTT.

This clonotype was counted a few times. The chain employs TRBV20-1 and TRBJ1-2; no definite D call. V gave up 6 bases and J gave up 4 bases, with 15 bases separating them. The CDR3 contains 13 residues. Germline V gene sequence: CDR1 DFQATT, CDR2 SNEGSKA (reference sequence). The CDR3 loop reads CSARPSDSYGYTF. CDR3 nucleotide sequence: TGCAGTGCCCGTCCGTCGGATAGCTATGGCTACACCTTC.

The chain has TRBV20-1 and TRBJ1-5; possible D gene TRBD1, 5 bases. Looked up from germline, CDR1 is DFQATT and CDR2 is SNEGSKA (reference sequence). V was clipped by 5 bases and J by 2 bases, with 10 bases between them. The CDR3 length is 13 residues. CDR3 DNA: TGCAGTGCTCACCGGGACGGCAATCAGCCCCAGCATTTT. This gives the protein CSAHRDGNQPQHF.

The genes are TRBV6-2 or TRBV6-3 and TRBJ2-4, with a tentative D call TRBD1 (5 bases). CDR3 size: 15 residues. Germline V CDR1 and CDR2: MNHEY, SVGEGT. V was trimmed by 8 bases and J by 2 bases, leaving 16 bases between them. Here the CDR3 DNA reads TGTGCCAGCGCTCGCAGGGAAGTTACCAAAAACATTCAGTACTTC. Its translation is CASARREVTKNIQYF.

The gene calls are TRBV6-1 and TRBJ2-1; D possibly uses TRBD1 or TRBD2 (5 bases each). This CDR3 comprises 16 residues. The V gene lost 7 bases and the J gene lost 6 bases, with 22 bases spanning the gap. Germline CDR1 reads MNHNS; CDR2 reads SASEGT. The CDR3 spells CASIYSPPGPLNEQFF. As DNA, the CDR3 is TGTGCCAGCATATACTCACCTCCGGGGCCTCTCAATGAGCAGTTCTTC.

This clonotype was seen a handful of times. The V gene is TRBV6-5, the J gene TRBJ1-2; no clear D gene. The CDR3 is 11 amino acids. The ends were cut back, 4 bases at V and 7 bases at J, with 7 bases in the middle. Germline V gives CDR1 MNHEY, CDR2 SVGAGI. The DNA of the CDR3 is TGTGCCAGCAGTTCGACGTCTGGCTACACCTTC. Its protein product is CASSSTSGYTF.

Remarks on this clonotype: Its ends do not fully match the called genes, so a read error is possible. This chain uses TRBV12-3 or TRBV12-4 with TRBJ2-2; TRBD2 is a possible D gene (6 bases). CDR3 length equals 16 residues. The chain's CDR3 is CASSIAPSASTGELFF. In DNA, the CDR3 is TGTGCCAGCAGTATAGCCCCTAGCGCCAGCACCGGGGAGCTGTTTTTT.

This clonotype occurred a few times. The V gene is TRBV3-1, the J gene TRBJ2-5; 7 nucleotides match TRBD2. The CDR3 extends over 16 amino acids. The germline gives CDR1 LGHDT, CDR2 YNNKEL (reference sequence). The ends lost 4 bases at V and 2 bases at J; junction bases unmatched: 10. Here the CDR3 reads CASSPHLTSVQETQYF. DNA for the CDR3: TGTGCCAGCAGCCCCCACCTCACTAGCGTGCAAGAGACCCAGTACTTC.

This clonotype has a handful of counts. The rearrangement links TRBV4-1 to TRBJ1-3, with D possibly matching TRBD1 (5 bases). Per the germline V gene, CDR1 is MGHRA and CDR2 is YSYEKL. This CDR3 is built from 14 residues. The ends were cut back, 6 bases at V and 4 bases at J, with 13 bases in the middle. The CDR3, as DNA: TGCGCCAGCAGTTCCCAGGGCTCAGGAAACACCATATATTTT. Translated: CASSSQGSGNTIYF.

The chain recombines TRBV24-1 with TRBJ1-3, with D unclear. This CDR3 spans 12 amino acids. Trimming left V 5 bases short and J 4 bases short, with 5 bases between. Looked up from germline, CDR1 is KGHDR and CDR2 is SFDVKD. The DNA for the CDR3 is TGTGCCACCAGTGGGTCCGGAAACACCATATATTTT. Residues: CATSGSGNTIYF.

The chain combines TRBV6-1 with TRBJ2-2; 9 positions agree with TRBD1. Losses at the gene ends were 7 bases for V and 3 bases for J; bases not matched to a gene: 6. The CDR3 covers 15 residues. CDR1 and CDR2 from the germline V gene are MNHNS and SASEGT. In nucleotides, the CDR3 is TGTGCCAGCATTCCGGGACAGGGATACACCGGGGAGCTGTTTTTT. This gives the protein CASIPGQGYTGELFF.

This clonotype appeared a few times. The chain combines TRBV20-1 with TRBJ2-4, with TRBD2 identical over 7 bases. This CDR3 has 17 amino acids. V shed 0 bases and J 0 bases; nucleotides not matched to a gene: 8. The V gene's germline CDR1 is DFQATT and CDR2 SNEGSKA (reference sequence). The CDR3 DNA reads TGCAGTGCTAGAGATCGGGGAGGGTCTCTAGCCAAAAACATTCAGTACTTC. Its protein product is CSARDRGGSLAKNIQYF.

This clonotype was detected only a few times. V gene TRBV25-1 combines with J gene TRBJ1-1; D uncertain. CDR1 and CDR2 from the germline V gene are MGHDK and SYGVNS. The V and J ends lost 4 bases and 3 bases respectively, with 9 bases between them. This CDR3 region has 13 residues. This chain's CDR3 is CASSGGSHTEAFF. CDR3 sequence (DNA): TGTGCCAGCAGTGGAGGGAGCCACACTGAAGCTTTCTTT.

This clonotype was seen more than once but under ten times. This chain connects TRBV4-3 to TRBJ2-7, with 8 bases that match TRBD1. Per germline, CDR1 LGHNA and CDR2 YSLEER. V was clipped by 1 base and J by 5 bases; unmatched bases: 7. The CDR3 runs 15 residues. DNA of the CDR3: TGCGCCAGCAGCCAAGTAGGACAGGGCATGCACGAGCAGTACTTC. Its protein is CASSQVGQGMHEQYF.

This clonotype came up many times. The V and J genes are TRBV7-7 and TRBJ2-7; 9 bases match TRBD2. The CDR3 covers 15 residues. Losses at the gene ends were 5 bases for V and 1 base for J; bases not matched to a gene: 6. The germline V gene has CDR1 SSHAT and CDR2 FNYEAQ (reference sequence). The DNA of the CDR3 is TGTGCCAGCAGCCCTCCAGCGGGGGGATCCTACGAGCAGTACTTC. As protein: CASSPPAGGSYEQYF.

The chain uses TRBV6-5 and TRBJ2-2, with D perhaps matching TRBD1 (6 bases). This CDR3 comprises 13 residues. Germline V gives CDR1 MNHEY, CDR2 SVGAGI. V lost 7 bases and J lost 5, with 11 bases in between. CDR3 region: CASNNRVTGELFF. The CDR3 bases are TGTGCCAGCAACAACAGGGTAACCGGGGAGCTGTTTTTT.

This rearrangement joins TRBV6-2 or TRBV6-3 to TRBJ1-5; D is unresolved. CDR3 size: 13 residues. The ends were cut back, 1 base at V and 9 bases at J, with 10 bases in the middle. Germline CDR1 MNHEY, CDR2 SVGEGT. The CDR3 DNA sequence: TGTGCCAGCAGTTACTGGGCGGCGGCGCCCCAGCATTTT. Translation gives CASSYWAAAPQHF.

The J gene is TRBJ2-2, the V gene TRBV16; TRBD1 might be the D (6 bases). V was trimmed by 4 bases and J by 1 base, leaving 7 bases between them. This CDR3 comprises 14 residues. Germline V CDR1 and CDR2: KGHSY, FQNENV. CDR3 residues: CASSPGQNTGELFF. CDR3 nucleotides: TGTGCCAGCAGCCCGGGACAGAACACCGGGGAGCTGTTTTTT. The whole variable domain, remainder taken from reference TRBV16 and TRBJ2-2, is GEEVAQTPKHLVRGEGQKAKLYCAPIKGHSYVFWYQQVLKNEFKFLISFQNENVFDETGMPKERFSAKCLPNSPCSLEIQATKLEDSAVYFCASSPGQNTGELFFGEGSRLTVL.

The rearrangement joins TRBV10-3 to TRBJ2-7; 8 nucleotides line up with TRBD1. Germline V gives CDR1 ENHRY, CDR2 SYGVKD. J was trimmed by 3 bases and V by 5 bases; bases with no gene match: 9. CDR3 length: 15 residues. CDR3 nucleotide sequence: TGTGCCATCAGTTCGGGACAGGCTTTTTACTACGAGCAGTACTTC. As protein: CAISSGQAFYYEQYF.

The chain combines TRBV27 with TRBJ2-7; no firm D call. Trimming pared 6 bases from V and 0 bases from J, leaving 12 bases between. This CDR3 comprises 14 residues. Germline-derived CDR1 and CDR2 are MNHEY and SMNVEV (reference sequence). This CDR3 is CASRSSMFSYEQYF. The CDR3 bases are TGTGCCAGCAGGTCATCGATGTTCTCCTACGAGCAGTACTTC.

This clonotype was observed at least ten times. The chain couples TRBV3-1 to TRBJ2-3; 12 bases are shared with TRBD2. The V and J ends lost 4 bases and 7 bases, in that order; junction bases with no gene match: 9. CDR1 and CDR2 from the germline V gene are LGHDT and YNNKEL (reference sequence). The CDR3 has 16 residues. CDR3 in DNA: TGTGCCAGCAGCCCTTCCCTAGCGGGGGGGCGAAATACGCAGTATTTT. Encoded protein: CASSPSLAGGRNTQYF.

This clonotype came up many times. This chain joins TRBV2 and TRBJ2-1; tentative D call: TRBD2 (6 bases). With 6 bases removed from V and 7 bases from J, the gap between germline ends came to 16 bases. The CDR3 covers 14 residues. Germline lookup yields CDR1 SNHLY and CDR2 FYNNEI. The CDR3 DNA reads as TGTGCCAGCAGCGAGTCCGGGACTGAAAATGAGCAGTTCTTC. This gives the protein CASSESGTENEQFF.

The gene calls are TRBV14 and TRBJ2-1, with a possible D match to TRBD1 (5 bases). The CDR3 totals 16 residues. Trimming shortened V by 3 bases and J by 0 bases, and 12 bases separated the two germline ends. Germline V lookup: CDR1 SGHDN, CDR2 FVKESK. This CDR3 reads CASSHYRTPSYNEQFF. CDR3 sequence (DNA): TGTGCCAGCAGCCACTACCGGACACCCTCCTACAATGAGCAGTTCTTC.

This chain joins TRBV14 and TRBJ2-1, with no clear D. Trimming left V 2 bases short and J 9 bases short, with 11 bases between. CDR1 is SGHDN and CDR2 is FVKESK in the germline V gene. There are 13 residues in the CDR3. DNA of the CDR3: TGTGCCAGCAGCCAATACTCCGGCATTGAGCAGTTCTTC. It codes for CASSQYSGIEQFF.

This clonotype has a count of ten or more. V and J are TRBV5-1 and TRBJ2-3; no definite D call. The V end lost 1 base, the J end lost 0 bases, and 6 bases lay between the germline ends. The CDR3 extends over 14 amino acids. Germline loops: CDR1 SGHRS, CDR2 YFSETQ. CDR3 sequence reads: CASSLSASTDTQYF. CDR3 coding DNA: TGCGCCAGCAGCTTGTCGGCTAGCACAGATACGCAGTATTTT.

This clonotype was detected only a few times. This rearrangement joins TRBV6-2 or TRBV6-3 to TRBJ2-1, with a possible D match to TRBD2 (5 bases). There are 14 residues in the CDR3. Germline CDR1 is MNHEY and CDR2 is SVGEGT. V lost 6 bases, J lost 2 bases, and 11 bases lay in between. The CDR3 reads CASREDGPYNEQFF. DNA for the CDR3: TGTGCCAGCAGGGAGGACGGTCCCTACAATGAGCAGTTCTTC.